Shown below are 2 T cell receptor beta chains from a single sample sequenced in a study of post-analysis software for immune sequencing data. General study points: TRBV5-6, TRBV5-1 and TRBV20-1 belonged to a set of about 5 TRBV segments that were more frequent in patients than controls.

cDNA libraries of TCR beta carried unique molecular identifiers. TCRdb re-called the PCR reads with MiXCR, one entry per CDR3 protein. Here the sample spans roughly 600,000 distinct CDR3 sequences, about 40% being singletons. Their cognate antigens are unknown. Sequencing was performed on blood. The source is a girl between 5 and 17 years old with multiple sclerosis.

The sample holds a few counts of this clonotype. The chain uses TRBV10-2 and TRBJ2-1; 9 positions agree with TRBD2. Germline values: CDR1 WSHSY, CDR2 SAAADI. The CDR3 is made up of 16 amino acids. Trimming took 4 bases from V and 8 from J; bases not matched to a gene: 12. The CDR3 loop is CASSGGASGNQHEQFF. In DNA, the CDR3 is TGCGCCAGCAGTGGGGGGGCTAGCGGGAACCAACATGAGCAGTTCTTC.

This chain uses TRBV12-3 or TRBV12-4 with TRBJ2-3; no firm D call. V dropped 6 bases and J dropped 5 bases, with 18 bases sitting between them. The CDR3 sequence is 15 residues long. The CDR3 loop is CASRLQENIGDTQYF. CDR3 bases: TGTGCCAGCAGACTTCAGGAGAATATTGGAGATACGCAGTATTTT.